The 22 T cell receptor beta chains below all came from one sample that was sequenced in a study of shared clonotypes between healthy human individuals. The assay was immunoSEQ multiplex PCR, and TCRdb's table has in-frame clones only and misses some. The sample lists some 490,000 clones; 60% to 80% were seen once. Sequenced material: PBMCs. The origin of the receptors is a woman aged 35 to 49 in good health. Some clones in this sample may be carry-over from other donors' samples.

This clone has only a few counts. The rearrangement joins TRBV28 to TRBJ2-1; 9 nucleotides agree with TRBD1. With V trimmed by 1 base and J by 3 bases, 4 bases remained unmatched. The CDR3 runs 16 residues. Germline assignment: CDR1 MDHEN and CDR2 SYDVKM. In DNA, the CDR3 is TGTGCCAGCAGTTTATATGGGGACAGGGACTACAATGAGCAGTTCTTC. Protein sequence: CASSLYGDRDYNEQFF.

V and J are TRBV19 and TRBJ2-1, with 9 bases that match TRBD1. Losses at the gene ends were 5 bases for V and 3 bases for J; bases not matched to a gene: 8. The germline V gene has CDR1 LNHDA and CDR2 SQIVND (reference sequence). There are 16 residues in the CDR3. CDR3 sequence: CASSSRDRVIYNEQFF. DNA of the CDR3: TGTGCCAGTAGTTCCCGGGACAGGGTTATCTACAATGAGCAGTTCTTC.

The chain has TRBV11-3 and TRBJ2-7; D is unclear. CDR1 is SGHNT, CDR2 YENEEA, per germline. V gave up 1 base and J gave up 2 bases, with 6 bases separating them. This CDR3 comprises 13 residues. CDR3: CASSLGAAYEQYF. The CDR3 coding sequence is TGTGCCAGCAGCTTAGGGGCGGCCTACGAGCAGTACTTC.

This chain joins TRBV7-2 and TRBJ2-5; D is unclear. Per the germline V gene, CDR1 is SGHTA and CDR2 is FQGNSA. V lost 4 bases and J lost 5, with 11 bases in between. This CDR3 is 13 amino acids long. The CDR3 reads CASSSGVRETQYF. The CDR3 DNA sequence: TGTGCCAGCAGCTCCGGAGTGCGGGAGACCCAGTACTTC.

The chain is built from TRBV27 and TRBJ2-5; D might be TRBD2 (5 bases). The V gene's germline CDR1 is MNHEY and CDR2 SMNVEV (reference sequence). This CDR3 is built from 13 residues. Trimming stripped 6 bases from V and 6 bases from J, with 14 bases between. The chain's CDR3 is CASRLQLEQTQYF. In DNA form, the CDR3 reads TGTGCCAGCAGACTCCAACTAGAACAGACCCAGTACTTC.

The genes are TRBV30 and TRBJ1-2; no clear D gene. Germline V gives CDR1 GTSNPN, CDR2 SVGIG (reference sequence). V dropped 7 bases and J dropped 8 bases, with 20 bases sitting between them. The CDR3 contains 13 residues. CDR3 protein: CAFLGPPGGGYTF. Here the CDR3 DNA reads TGTGCCTTCCTCGGGCCCCCCGGTGGCGGCTACACCTTC.

The chain combines TRBV29-1 with TRBJ1-1, with TRBD1 identical over 7 bases. The V segment lost 6 bases and the J segment 1 base; nucleotides outside the gene matches: 5. The CDR3 has 13 residues. The germline V gene has CDR1 SQVTM and CDR2 ANQGSEA. The CDR3 DNA reads TGCAGCGTCTGGACAGGAGAGAACACTGAAGCTTTCTTT. Its protein product is CSVWTGENTEAFF. Using reference TRBV29-1 and TRBJ1-1 for the parts outside the CDR3, the full variable domain is SAVISQKPSRDICQRGTSLTIQCQVDSQVTMMFWYRQQPGQSLTLIATANQGSEATYESGFVIDKFPISRPNLTFSTLTVSNMSPEDSSIYLCSVWTGENTEAFFGQGTRLTVV.

This clone was detected a few times. The gene calls are TRBV30 and TRBJ1-4, with 7 bases identical to TRBD1. The ends lost 2 bases at V and 6 bases at J; junction bases unmatched: 6. CDR3 size: 14 residues. The germline gives CDR1 GTSNPN, CDR2 SVGIG (reference sequence). CDR3 protein: CAWSWGQRDEKLFF. The CDR3 DNA follows: TGTGCCTGGAGTTGGGGACAGAGAGATGAAAAACTGTTTTTT.

This clone was seen a few times. V usage is TRBV9 and J usage is TRBJ1-1; weak D call: TRBD1 (6 bases). The CDR3 has 14 residues. V lost 0 bases and J lost 7, with 13 bases in between. Germline values: CDR1 SGDLS, CDR2 YYNGEE. CDR3 sequence reads: CASSVDGGQDEAFF. As DNA, the CDR3 is TGTGCCAGCAGCGTAGACGGGGGGCAGGATGAAGCTTTCTTT.

The rearrangement uses TRBV18 and TRBJ2-3, with 14 bases fitting TRBD2. From germline, CDR1 is KGHSH and CDR2 LQKENI. The CDR3 is made up of 17 amino acids. After removal of 4 bases from V and 2 bases from J, the junction contained 5 bases not matched to a gene. The CDR3 is CASSQTTSGRATDTQYF. As DNA, the CDR3 is TGTGCCAGCTCACAAACGACTAGCGGGAGGGCCACAGATACGCAGTATTTT.

The chain recombines TRBV6-6 with TRBJ2-2; 10 bases line up with TRBD2. Looked up from germline, CDR1 is MNHNY and CDR2 is SVGAGI (reference sequence). CDR3 size: 15 residues. With V trimmed by 4 bases and J by 5 bases, 4 bases remained unmatched. The CDR3 nucleotides are TGTGCCAGCAGTTGGACTAGCGGAAGGACCGGGGAGCTGTTTTTT. Protein: CASSWTSGRTGELFF.

This clone occurred many times. The chain combines TRBV6-1 with TRBJ2-2; D ambiguous. Trimming left V 8 bases short and J 3 bases short, with 7 bases between. CDR3 length equals 12 residues. CDR1 is MNHNS and CDR2 is SASEGT in the germline V gene. The CDR3 is CASARDTGELFF. CDR3 DNA: TGTGCCAGCGCTCGGGACACCGGGGAGCTGTTTTTT.

This clone was picked up one time. This same CDR3 is encoded by further DNA sequences in the sample. This rearrangement joins TRBV7-9 to TRBJ2-1, with D possibly being TRBD2 (6 bases). CDR1 is SEHNR, CDR2 FQNEAQ, per germline (reference sequence). Trimming left V 3 bases short and J 1 base short, with 7 bases between. This CDR3 is 14 amino acids long. Here the CDR3 DNA reads TGTGCCAGCAGCTTGGGAGGTTCCTACAATGAGCAGTTCTTC. It translates to CASSLGGSYNEQFF. Looking up the rest from reference TRBV7-9 and TRBJ2-1 gives the full variable domain: DTGVSQNPRHKITKRGQNVTFRCDPISEHNRLYWYRQTLGQGPEFLTYFQNEAQLEKSRLLSDRFSAERPKGSFSTLEIQRTEQGDSAMYLCASSLGGSYNEQFFGPGTRLTVL.

This sequence joins TRBV5-6 and TRBJ2-7; D could derive from TRBD1 or TRBD2 (5 bases each). V lost 3 bases and J lost 3, with 19 bases in between. CDR1 SGHDT and CDR2 YYEEEE come from the germline V gene. This CDR3 is built from 16 residues. CDR3 protein: CASSSGTGRRIYEQYF. The CDR3 region has the DNA TGTGCCAGCAGCTCGGGAACAGGCCGCCGGATCTACGAGCAGTACTTC.

CDR3 sequence (DNA): TGTGCCTGGAGTGTTATTGCGGGGGGCTTACTAGCGGCGAACACCGGGGAGCTGTTTTTT. Amino acids: CAWSVIAGGLLAANTGELFF. V gene TRBV30 combines with J gene TRBJ2-2, with 8 positions matching TRBD2. The germline CDR1 and CDR2 sequences are GTSNPN and SVGIG (reference sequence). The CDR3 has 20 residues. Losses at the gene ends were 0 bases for V and 0 bases for J; bases not matched to a gene: 15.

The chain combines TRBV19 with TRBJ2-1, with D tentatively TRBD2 (5 bases). The CDR3 runs 16 residues. Germline V gene lookup returns CDR1 LNHDA and CDR2 SQIVND (reference sequence). The germline V and J ends were trimmed by 6 bases and 8 bases, with 23 bases remaining between them. The CDR3 region has the DNA TGTGCCAGTAGCCCTGTGGGTGGGCTAGCCGTGGATGAGCAGTTCTTC. Translated: CASSPVGGLAVDEQFF.

V usage is TRBV18 and J usage is TRBJ2-3; D possibly corresponds to TRBD1 (5 bases). The germline CDR1 and CDR2 sequences are KGHSH and LQKENI. The ends were cut back, 0 bases at V and 4 bases at J, with 11 bases in the middle. The CDR3 spans 15 residues. The CDR3 loop is CASSPPNPGPDTQYF. In nucleotides, the CDR3 is TGTGCCAGCTCACCACCGAACCCAGGGCCAGATACGCAGTATTTT.

The V and J genes are TRBV19 and TRBJ2-5, with a weak D call TRBD2 (5 bases). Germline CDR1 is LNHDA and CDR2 is SQIVND (reference sequence). The CDR3 sequence is 19 residues long. V lost 6 bases and J lost 2, with 28 bases in between. The CDR3 nucleotides read TGTGCCAGTAGCCACGGCGATCGGGGAAAGCCTGGCGGACAAGAGACCCAGTACTTC. Translating gives CASSHGDRGKPGGQETQYF.

In nucleotides, the CDR3 is TGTGCCAGTAGTAGCCGGGACGCAGAAACATACACCGGGGAGCTGTTTTTT. Protein: CASSSRDAETYTGELFF. The V call is TRBV19, the J call TRBJ2-2; TRBD1 or TRBD2 may be the D gene (5 bases each). V lost 4 bases, J lost 3 bases, and 18 bases lay in between. Germline-derived CDR1 and CDR2 are LNHDA and SQIVND (reference sequence). This CDR3 contains 17 residues.

The rearrangement uses TRBV7-8 and TRBJ1-5; no definite D call. From germline, CDR1 is SGHVS and CDR2 FQNEAQ. The CDR3 has 18 amino acids. V lost 1 base and J lost 0, with 16 bases in between. CDR3 amino acids: CASSLERTATYSNQPQHF. The CDR3 nucleotides are TGTGCCAGCAGCTTAGAAAGGACGGCGACATATAGCAATCAGCCCCAGCATTTT. The full variable domain, its missing parts supplied by reference TRBV7-8 and TRBJ1-5, is GAGVSQSPRYKVAKRGQDVALRCDPISGHVSLFWYQQALGQGPEFLTYFQNEAQLDKSGLPSDRFFAERPEGSVSTLKIQRTQQEDSAVYLCASSLERTATYSNQPQHFGDGTRLSIL.

The chain has TRBV5-1 and TRBJ2-5, with 7 positions matching TRBD2. This CDR3 spans 14 amino acids. Trimming at V came to 4 bases and at J to 1 base, leaving 4 bases not matched to a gene. Germline CDR1 SGHRS, CDR2 YFSETQ. The CDR3 spells CASSDLAAQETQYF. The CDR3 bases are TGCGCCAGCAGCGACCTAGCGGCCCAAGAGACCCAGTACTTC.

This clone has a handful of counts. The chain carries TRBV7-9 and TRBJ1-1; D is undetermined. Trimming stripped 2 bases from V and 2 bases from J, with 9 bases between. Germline CDR1 SEHNR, CDR2 FQNEAQ (reference sequence). There are 14 residues in the CDR3. CDR3 in amino acids: CASSLQASNTEAFF. The CDR3, as DNA: TGTGCCAGCAGCTTACAGGCCTCAAACACTGAAGCTTTCTTT.